Below, one T cell receptor (beta chain) is given with its context. These data originate in a study of CD8 T cells in Susac syndrome. The CDR3 is made up of 14 amino acids. Per germline, CDR1 SGDLS and CDR2 YYNGEE. Trimming left V 0 bases short and J 9 bases short, with 14 bases between. RNA amounts of roughly 0.5 to 1 ug underwent reverse transcription with random hexamers. MiXCR, applied by TCRdb to the immunoSEQ multiplex PCR reads, yields one record per CDR3 protein. The sample gives 150,000 or so distinct CDR3 sequences, 93% of which show up once; just over 0.13% is in the top ten. This rearrangement joins TRBV9 to TRBJ2-3; tentative D call: TRBD2 (6 bases). This TCR derives from a human donor in good health. Source material: CD4+ T cells from PBMCs. The CDR3 region has the DNA TGTGCCAGCAGCGTAGGGGACTTGGTAGGCACGCAGTATTTT. Protein sequence: CASSVGDLVGTQYF.